Listed below are T cell receptor beta chains from one sample, sequenced in a study of CD8 T cells in Susac syndrome. MiXCR, applied by TCRdb to the immunoSEQ multiplex PCR reads, yields one record per CDR3 protein. The sample shows 170,000 or so distinct CDR3 sequences, 85% to 95% of them seen only once. Material for sequencing was CD8+ T cells from PBMCs. The receptors were gathered from a human donor with multiple sclerosis. Each CDR3 is given with its conserved first and last residue. The D gene is left open where the match is weak. The size of a clone is reported for some rows only, either as once, few or many, or as a class for expanded clones.

v_gene	d_gene	abundance	j_gene	CDR3nt	CDR3aa
TRBV20-1	TRBD2	.	TRBJ2-7	TGCAGTGCTAGAGTCCCTAGCGGGAGTTACGAGCAGTACTTC	CSARVPSGSYEQYF
TRBV5-6	.	.	TRBJ2-7	TGTGCCAGCAGCTTGGCGGACTACCCCTACGAGCAGTACTTC	CASSLADYPYEQYF
TRBV6-5	.	once	TRBJ2-1	TGTGCCAGCCGAGCGGGCAATGAGCAGTTCTTC	CASRAGNEQFF
TRBV29-1	TRBD2	.	TRBJ2-7	TGCAGCGTTGCGTCTAGCGGGAGCTACGAGCAGTACTTC	CSVASSGSYEQYF
TRBV7-9	.	.	TRBJ2-1	TGTGCCAGCAGTACAGCGGCCCCCAGGGATGAGCAGTTCTTC	CASSTAAPRDEQFF
TRBV9	.	.	TRBJ1-5	TGTGCCAGCAGCGCGGACGAAGGCAATCAGCCCCAGCATTTT	CASSADEGNQPQHF
TRBV19	.	.	TRBJ1-1	TGTGCCAGTAGTATAGCGAGGGCTTCGAACACTGAAGCTTTCTTT	CASSIARASNTEAFF
TRBV27	.	.	TRBJ2-3	TGTGCCAGCAGTCTCCTGATCACAGATACGCAGTATTTT	CASSLLITDTQYF
TRBV14	TRBD1	.	TRBJ1-2	TGTGCCAGCAGCGCGGGACAGAACTATGGCTACACCTTC	CASSAGQNYGYTF
TRBV5-1	TRBD1	.	TRBJ1-2	TGCGCCAGCAGGTGGGAGACAGGGAGCTATGGCTACACCTTC	CASRWETGSYGYTF
TRBV24-1	TRBD2	.	TRBJ2-4	TGTGCCACCAGACTCCTAGCGGGAGCGAATTTTACCGTTCAGTACTTC	CATRLLAGANFTVQYF
TRBV10-3	.	.	TRBJ1-6	TGTGCCATCAGCACCCTTTGGGATTCACCCCTCCACTTT	CAISTLWDSPLHF
TRBV28	TRBD2	.	TRBJ2-1	TGTGCCAGCAGTTCTAGCGGGAGATTGGGACCCTCTATGTGGGGTTACAATGAGCAGTTCTTC	CASSSSGRLGPSMWGYNEQFF
TRBV20-1	.	.	TRBJ2-7	TGCAGTGCTAGAGGGGTCAGATCCTACGAGCAGTACTTC	CSARGVRSYEQYF
TRBV7-9	.	.	TRBJ2-5	TGTGCCAGCAGCCTGACACCCGGAAGCCAAGAGACCCAGTACTTC	CASSLTPGSQETQYF
TRBV20-1	TRBD2	.	TRBJ2-1	TGCAGTGCTACCCTAGCGGGGGACAATGAGCAGTTCTTC	CSATLAGDNEQFF
TRBV3-1	.	.	TRBJ2-1	TGTGCCAGCAGCCACGACGGGCAGAGCTCCTACAATGAGCAGTTCTTC	CASSHDGQSSYNEQFF
TRBV18	.	.	TRBJ2-7	TGTGCCAGCTCACAAACCGTGGCAGGGGAAGACTACGAGCAGTACTTC	CASSQTVAGEDYEQYF
TRBV7-9	.	.	TRBJ1-2	TGTGCCAGCAGCTTTAACACAGGGTATGGCTACACCTTC	CASSFNTGYGYTF
TRBV2	.	.	TRBJ2-7	TGTGCCAGCAGTGAAGGTTGGCCGCCAGGAGACTACGAGCAGTACTTC	CASSEGWPPGDYEQYF
TRBV19	TRBD1	.	TRBJ1-5	TGTGCCAGTAGTGCCCGGGACAGAGCCGATACCGATCAGCCCCAGCATTTT	CASSARDRADTDQPQHF
TRBV10-3	TRBD2	.	TRBJ2-3	TGTGCCATCAGCGGACTAGCGGGGGGCCTAGATACGCAGTATTTT	CAISGLAGGLDTQYF
TRBV20-1	.	.	TRBJ1-5	TGCAGTGCTACAAACTTGCGGCGATATAGCAATCAGCCCCAGCATTTT	CSATNLRRYSNQPQHF
TRBV29-1	.	once	TRBJ2-5	TGCAGCGTTGTTCCCCTGGGGTCCCAAGAGACCCAGTACTTC	CSVVPLGSQETQYF
TRBV11-1	.	once	TRBJ2-1	TGTGCCAGCAGTCCTCTTGGGTGGGGCAATGAGCAGTTCTTC	CASSPLGWGNEQFF
TRBV28	.	.	TRBJ2-6	TGTGCCAGCAGTGGACCCCCGGGAAGGACCAACGTCCTGACTTTC	CASSGPPGRTNVLTF
TRBV2	.	.	TRBJ1-5	TGTGCCAGCCGACCAGGGCCCCTCAGCAATCAGCCCCAGCATTTT	CASRPGPLSNQPQHF
TRBV27	.	once	TRBJ2-1	TGTGCCAGCAGTTTATCCACAGTGTTAAATGAGCAGTTCTTC	CASSLSTVLNEQFF
TRBV3-1	.	.	TRBJ1-5	TGTGCCAGCATCAATCGGGATTATCAGCCCCAGCATTTT	CASINRDYQPQHF
TRBV6-5	.	.	TRBJ2-7	TGTGCCAGCAGTTACTCGGGGCTCCCTTACGAGCAGTACTTC	CASSYSGLPYEQYF
TRBV3-1	.	few	TRBJ2-5	TGTGCCAGCCAGAAACGGGAGACCCAGTACTTC	CASQKRETQYF
TRBV7-8	.	.	TRBJ2-7	TGTGCCAGCCGCCCCCGGGACACCATCCTGGGCCACGAGCAGTACTTC	CASRPRDTILGHEQYF
TRBV27	.	.	TRBJ2-7	TGTGCCAGCAGTTTACTGGCAAACTCCTACGAGCAGTACTTC	CASSLLANSYEQYF
TRBV13	.	.	TRBJ2-5	TGTGCCAGCAGCTCCCTGTACCAAGAGACCCAGTACTTC	CASSSLYQETQYF
TRBV10-2	.	.	TRBJ2-7	TGCGCCAGCTGGGAGGCCAAGAAGTACTTC	CASWEAKKYF
TRBV27	TRBD1	.	TRBJ2-3	TGTGCCACCATGGACAGGCTGACAGATACGCAGTATTTT	CATMDRLTDTQYF
TRBV5-6	.	.	TRBJ1-5	TGTGCCAGCAGCTTGGCCGGGGATCAGCCCCAGCATTTT	CASSLAGDQPQHF
TRBV7-9	.	once	TRBJ2-1	TGTGCCAGCAGCTCCAGCGGGAATGAGCAGTTCTTC	CASSSSGNEQFF
TRBV7-9	TRBD2	.	TRBJ2-5	TGTGCCAGCAGCCCACCAACATCGCGGGGGAGCGAGACCCAGTACTTC	CASSPPTSRGSETQYF
TRBV19	.	few	TRBJ2-6	TGTGCCAGTAGTCCCGGTGGGGCCAACGTCCTGACTTTC	CASSPGGANVLTF
TRBV30	.	once	TRBJ1-5	TGTGCCTGGAGTGAAGATGTGGTCGGACTCGAGCCCCAGCATTTT	CAWSEDVVGLEPQHF
TRBV6-1	.	.	TRBJ2-5	TGTGCCAGCAGACCCCGGCCTCTCGGAACCCAAGAGACCCAGTACTTC	CASRPRPLGTQETQYF
TRBV28	TRBD2	.	TRBJ2-3	TGTGCCAGCAGACACCCGGGACTAGCAGATACGCAGTATTTT	CASRHPGLADTQYF
TRBV27	.	.	TRBJ1-2	TGTGCCAGCAGTTCGGGACCGAACTATGGCTACACCTTC	CASSSGPNYGYTF
TRBV6-5	TRBD1	.	TRBJ2-5	TGTGCCAGCAGCCCGGGACAGACTCAAGAGACCCAGTACTTC	CASSPGQTQETQYF
TRBV7-9	.	once	TRBJ2-7	TGTGCCAGCAGCCTATGGGGCAGGCCCTACGAGCAGTACTTC	CASSLWGRPYEQYF
TRBV5-6	.	.	TRBJ2-1	TGTGCCAGCCAACCCTTAACGGGCTACAATGAGCAGTTCTTC	CASQPLTGYNEQFF
TRBV6-2/TRBV6-3	.	.	TRBJ2-7	TGTGCCAGCAGCCGAATTTTCTCCTACGAGCAGTACTTC	CASSRIFSYEQYF
TRBV28	.	.	TRBJ2-7	TGTGCCAGCAGTTTCACTAACTACGAGCAGTACTTC	CASSFTNYEQYF
TRBV20-1	.	.	TRBJ2-1	TGCAGTGCTAGAGACGCTTATGAGCAGTTCTTC	CSARDAYEQFF
TRBV24-1	.	.	TRBJ2-7	TGTGCCACCAGTGGGCTGGACAGAAGGTACGCCGAGCAGTACTTC	CATSGLDRRYAEQYF
TRBV29-1	TRBD1	once	TRBJ1-1	TGCAGCGTCATACAACCACAGGGGGGGGACACTGAAGCTTTCTTT	CSVIQPQGGDTEAFF
TRBV9	TRBD1	.	TRBJ1-1	TGTGCCAGCAGTACAGGGGGGACTGAAGCTTTCTTT	CASSTGGTEAFF